This paragraph covers one T cell receptor beta chain sequence. Authors' data handling: Scientists estimated how many nucleated cells there were by amplifying reference gene primers. TCRdb's table, derived via immunoSEQ multiplex PCR, lists solely in-frame clones and lacks some. That table furnishes V, J and clone size, whereas the DNA furnished D and trimming. The sample yields around 300,000 clones, more than 80% seen once. This sample is drawn from a study of blood T cell repertoires in COVID-19. Study-level information: The origin of the acute and convalescent COVID-19 samples was the United States, Italy and Spain. From T cells, B-cell-depleted T cells, or PBMCs came the material, which was cDNA or gDNA.

Seattle researchers signed up patients amid active infection and tracked them longitudinally. The V gene's germline CDR1 is MNHNS and CDR2 SASEGT. The CDR3 contains 16 residues. J gave up 3 bases and V 4 bases, and 7 bases lay outside the gene matches. This clonotype was obtained from a woman between 50 and 59 years old with COVID-19, enrolled during active disease. The J gene is TRBJ1-3, the V gene TRBV6-1; 9 bases line up with TRBD1. The sample comprised peripheral blood. CDR3 DNA sequence: TGTGCCAGCAGTGGGGGACAGGGTTCTGTTGGAAACACCATATATTTT. Translating it yields CASSGGQGSVGNTIYF.